Shown below are 20 T cell receptor beta chains from a single sample sequenced in a study of blood T cell repertoires in COVID-19. Sequenced by immunoSEQ multiplex PCR; TCRdb stores in-frame clones only, minus some. Of about 49,000 clones listed, 86% are singletons. The source material was peripheral blood. These receptors were obtained from a man aged 35-49 years with active COVID-19.

The chain couples TRBV28 to TRBJ1-5; no clear D. The length of the CDR3 is 15 residues. Germline V gene sequence: CDR1 MDHEN, CDR2 SYDVKM. V lost 2 bases and J 8 bases, leaving 16 bases between the germline ends. CDR3 sequence reads: CASSLNGGRSEPQHF. In nucleotides, the CDR3 is TGTGCCAGCAGTTTAAACGGCGGCCGTTCAGAGCCCCAGCATTTT.

The sample holds one count of this clone. V usage is TRBV5-8 and J usage is TRBJ2-1; D is ambiguous. The CDR3 loop spans 18 amino acids. Trimming took 0 bases from V and 0 from J, leaving 16 bases between them. Per germline, CDR1 SGHTS and CDR2 YDEGEE. CDR3 in DNA: TGTGCCAGCAGCTTGGAGCCACTACACCAAGGCTCCTACAATGAGCAGTTCTTC. Residues: CASSLEPLHQGSYNEQFF.

The CDR3 sequence: CASSLGFPSNTEAFF. DNA for the CDR3: TGTGCCAGCAGTTTAGGCTTCCCATCGAACACTGAAGCTTTCTTT. The V call is TRBV27, the J call TRBJ1-1; D not resolved. This CDR3 contains 15 residues. Germline V lookup: CDR1 MNHEY, CDR2 SMNVEV (reference sequence). The ends were cut back, 2 bases at V and 1 base at J, with 11 bases in the middle.

V gene TRBV27 combines with J gene TRBJ1-1; D is uncertain. The CDR3 contains 14 residues. V was trimmed by 4 bases and J by 2 bases, leaving 11 bases between them. Germline CDR1 reads MNHEY; CDR2 reads SMNVEV (reference sequence). The CDR3 coding sequence is TGTGCCAGCAGTTACCGCGCCCCCAACACTGAAGCTTTCTTT. This sequence encodes CASSYRAPNTEAFF.

The chain recombines TRBV13 with TRBJ2-7, with TRBD2 matching 7 bases. Losses at the gene ends were 8 bases for V and 2 bases for J; bases not matched to a gene: 6. This CDR3 comprises 13 residues. Germline values: CDR1 PRHDT, CDR2 FYEKMQ (reference sequence). The chain's CDR3 is CASLSSGTYEQYF. The CDR3 coding sequence is TGTGCCAGCTTGTCTAGCGGAACCTACGAGCAGTACTTC. The full variable domain, in which reference TRBV13 and TRBJ2-7 provide the parts outside the CDR3, is AAGVIQSPRHLIKEKRETATLKCYPIPRHDTVYWYQQGPGQDPQFLISFYEKMQSDKGSIPDRFSAQQFSDYHSELNMSSLELGDSALYFCASLSSGTYEQYFGPGTRLTVT.

The chain combines TRBV2 with TRBJ2-1; the match to TRBD2 covers 10 bases. Trimming took 6 bases from V and 4 from J; bases not matched to a gene: 3. Per germline, CDR1 SNHLY and CDR2 FYNNEI. The CDR3 has 14 residues. This CDR3 reads CASRSTSGYNEQFF. The CDR3, as DNA: TGTGCCAGCAGATCGACTAGCGGGTACAATGAGCAGTTCTTC.

This chain joins TRBV3-1 (or the pseudogene TRBV3-2) and TRBJ2-3; possible D gene TRBD2, 5 bases. Per germline, CDR1 LGHDT and CDR2 YNNKEL (reference sequence). V shed 10 bases and J shed 2 bases, with 13 bases lying between them. This CDR3 region has 13 residues. In DNA, the CDR3 is TGTGCCACCTCTCGCGGGTCCACAGATACGCAGTATTTT. The encoded protein is CATSRGSTDTQYF.

The V and J genes are TRBV10-2 and TRBJ1-2; 8 bases align to TRBD1. V trimming: 4 bases; J trimming: 3 bases; junction bases outside the gene matches: 4. This CDR3 region has 14 residues. The germline gives CDR1 WSHSY, CDR2 SAAADI. CDR3: CASSANRGDYGYTF. The DNA for the CDR3 is TGCGCCAGCAGTGCTAACAGGGGGGACTATGGCTACACCTTC.

Remarks on this clone: An end of the junction differs from the germline gene, which may be a read error. V usage is TRBV5-8 and J usage is TRBJ1-5; 10 bases match TRBD1. The CDR3 covers 15 residues. The germline CDR1 and CDR2 sequences are SGHTS and YDEGEE. The CDR3 here is CASSLGQGMNQPQHF. CDR3 nucleotides: TGTGCCAGCAGTTTGGGACAGGGGATGAATCAGCCCCAGCATTTT.

There are a few counts of this clone. The V and J genes are TRBV27 and TRBJ1-6; TRBD1 agrees at 7 bases. The J segment lost 2 bases and the V segment lost 5 bases, leaving 3 bases of the junction unmatched. The CDR3 runs to 15 residues. Germline loops: CDR1 MNHEY, CDR2 SMNVEV (reference sequence). The CDR3: CASSPGTAYNSPLHF. The CDR3 DNA sequence: TGTGCCAGCAGTCCCGGGACAGCCTATAATTCACCCCTCCACTTT.

The chain couples TRBV27 to TRBJ1-6; D gene ambiguous. This CDR3 region has 16 residues. Trimming left V 2 bases short and J 6 bases short, with 14 bases between. The germline CDR1 and CDR2 sequences are MNHEY and SMNVEV (reference sequence). The CDR3, as DNA: TGTGCCAGCAGTTTAGGGCAGAACCTACTTAATTCACCCCTCCACTTT. Translating gives CASSLGQNLLNSPLHF.

The V and J genes are TRBV30 and TRBJ2-3; D unclear. Deletions cut 4 bases from V and 2 bases from J, with 4 bases between. The length of the CDR3 is 11 residues. CDR1 and CDR2 (germline): GTSNPN, SVGIG (reference sequence). CDR3 DNA sequence: TGTGCCTGGACAGACACAGATACGCAGTATTTT. Amino acid sequence: CAWTDTDTQYF.

This sequence joins TRBV4-2 and TRBJ2-7, with TRBD2 identical over 8 bases. The CDR3 extends over 15 amino acids. CDR1 and CDR2 (germline): LGHNA, YNFKEQ. Trimming took 4 bases from V and 3 from J; bases not matched to a gene: 8. The DNA of the CDR3 is TGTGCCAGCAGCCGCCTCGTCGGGGGGGGCTACGAGCAGTACTTC. The encoded protein is CASSRLVGGGYEQYF.

The V and J genes are TRBV5-4 and TRBJ2-5; tentative D call: TRBD2 (6 bases). With 3 bases removed from V and 1 base from J, the gap between germline ends came to 16 bases. The germline gives CDR1 SGHNT, CDR2 YYREEE (reference sequence). This CDR3 has 16 amino acids. CDR3: CASSSVPGASQETQYF. The CDR3 DNA reads TGTGCCAGCAGCTCCGTACCGGGAGCCAGCCAAGAGACCCAGTACTTC.

V and J are TRBV5-1 and TRBJ2-7, with 7 bases that match TRBD1. This CDR3 is 15 amino acids long. The V gene's germline CDR1 is SGHRS and CDR2 YFSETQ. Trimming removed 0 bases from V and 2 bases from J; junction bases left unmatched: 5. As DNA, the CDR3 is TGCGCCAGCAGCTTGGAAGGGGGCTGGACCTACGAGCAGTACTTC. This sequence encodes CASSLEGGWTYEQYF.

The V and J genes are TRBV27 and TRBJ2-7, with a weak D call TRBD1 (5 bases). CDR1 and CDR2 from the germline V gene are MNHEY and SMNVEV (reference sequence). Trimming took 2 bases from V and 3 from J, leaving 17 bases between them. The CDR3 totals 16 residues. The DNA of the CDR3 is TGTGCCAGCAGTTTAACCGACAGACCCGCTTTCTACGAGCAGTACTTC. It yields the protein CASSLTDRPAFYEQYF.

J is TRBJ2-7 and V is TRBV5-1; weak D call: TRBD2 (6 bases). The V gene lost 5 bases and the J gene lost 0 bases, with 15 bases spanning the gap. This CDR3 spans 15 amino acids. Germline CDR1 is SGHRS and CDR2 is YFSETQ. The CDR3 bases are TGCGCCAGCAGTCCGGACGGGGGAAGCTCCTACGAGCAGTACTTC. Translating it yields CASSPDGGSSYEQYF.

This sequence joins TRBV27 and TRBJ2-7; TRBD1 matches at 8 bases. Germline V CDR1 and CDR2: MNHEY, SMNVEV (reference sequence). The CDR3 has 13 residues. V was clipped by 3 bases and J by 6 bases; unmatched bases: 4. Here the CDR3 DNA reads TGTGCCAGCAGTTTGCGGGACAGGTTCGAGCAGTACTTC. It translates to CASSLRDRFEQYF.

The chain has TRBV30 and TRBJ1-1, with D uncertain. CDR1 and CDR2 (germline): GTSNPN, SVGIG (reference sequence). This CDR3 is built from 13 residues. V lost 0 bases, J lost 11 bases, and 16 bases lay in between. For the CDR3, the DNA is TGTGCCTGGAGTGTGGCGGAGGGTGTGGCGGCTTTCTTT. It translates to CAWSVAEGVAAFF. The variable domain in full, with the rest retrieved from reference TRBV30 and TRBJ1-1, is SQTIHQWPATLVQPVGSPLSLECTVEGTSNPNLYWYRQAAGRGLQLLFYSVGIGQISSEVPQNLSASRPQDRQFILSSKKLLLSDSGFYLCAWSVAEGVAAFFGQGTRLTVV.

This chain connects TRBV10-2 to TRBJ1-2; 7 positions match TRBD1. The CDR3 runs 14 residues. Germline lookup yields CDR1 WSHSY and CDR2 SAAADI. V lost 8 bases, J lost 2 bases, and 8 bases stayed unmatched. CDR3 amino acids: CASCLSTGNYGYTF. The DNA of the CDR3 is TGCGCCAGCTGCCTATCGACAGGGAACTATGGCTACACCTTC.